A single sample is the source of the 6 T cell receptor beta chains below, sequenced in a study of cytomegalovirus exposure and HLA in healthy donors. Researchers ran the PCR with 60 Vbeta and 13 Jbeta primers. Assay used: immunoSEQ multiplex PCR; TCRdb lists only in-frame clones, some missing. Among under 150,000 clones listed, more than 80% were seen once. Sequencing used PBMCs. These receptor sequences come from a woman under 40 in good health and CMV-seropositive.

This sequence joins TRBV28 and TRBJ1-1, with D possibly being TRBD1 (5 bases). The CDR3 length is 12 residues. Germline V gene lookup returns CDR1 MDHEN and CDR2 SYDVKM. V lost 5 bases to trimming and J lost 7 bases, with 11 bases between them. The CDR3 here is CASSPPGGEAFF. The CDR3 DNA is TGTGCCAGCAGTCCTCCGGGGGGTGAAGCTTTCTTT.

J is TRBJ1-3 and V is TRBV18; D call uncertain. Germline CDR1 KGHSH, CDR2 LQKENI. This CDR3 contains 16 residues. Trimming stripped 3 bases from V and 4 bases from J, with 16 bases between. Written as DNA, the CDR3 is TGTGCCAGCTCACCTCCACACGCGGGTTCAGGAAACACCATATATTTT. Amino acid sequence: CASSPPHAGSGNTIYF.

The V gene is TRBV7-9, the J gene TRBJ1-2; 7 bases fit TRBD1. Germline CDR1 is SEHNR and CDR2 is FQNEAQ (reference sequence). The CDR3 loop spans 15 amino acids. The J segment lost 3 bases and the V segment lost 4 bases, leaving 8 bases of the junction unmatched. CDR3 amino acids: CASSSDRARHYGYTF. The CDR3 DNA follows: TGTGCCAGCAGCTCCGACAGGGCTCGGCACTATGGCTACACCTTC.

The V call is TRBV5-1, the J call TRBJ1-2, with 9 positions matching TRBD1. Germline values: CDR1 SGHRS, CDR2 YFSETQ. V trimming: 4 bases; J trimming: 6 bases; junction bases outside the gene matches: 16. CDR3 size: 17 residues. CDR3 region: CASSTTSPGTGNHGYTF. The DNA for the CDR3 is TGCGCCAGCAGCACGACCAGTCCCGGGACAGGGAACCATGGCTACACCTTC.

J is TRBJ2-5 and V is TRBV5-4; TRBD1 agrees at 8 bases. Looked up from germline, CDR1 is SGHNT and CDR2 is YYREEE (reference sequence). The CDR3 loop spans 16 amino acids. Trimming removed 2 bases from V and 1 base from J; junction bases left unmatched: 7. The CDR3 spells CASSFATGAIQETQYF. Here the CDR3 DNA reads TGTGCCAGCAGCTTCGCGACAGGGGCGATCCAAGAGACCCAGTACTTC.

V gene TRBV28 combines with J gene TRBJ1-5, with TRBD1 matching 9 bases. CDR3 length equals 17 residues. Trimming removed 7 bases from V and 2 bases from J; junction bases left unmatched: 12. Germline V gene lookup returns CDR1 MDHEN and CDR2 SYDVKM. The CDR3 region is CASTSLRDRVGNQPQHF. The CDR3 DNA reads TGTGCCAGCACCTCCCTGAGGGACAGGGTAGGCAATCAGCCCCAGCATTTT. The full variable domain, with the rest looked up from reference TRBV28 and TRBJ1-5, is DVKVTQSSRYLVKRTGEKVFLECVQDMDHENMFWYRQDPGLGLRLIYFSYDVKMKEKGDIPEGYSVSREKKERFSLILESASTNQTSMYLCASTSLRDRVGNQPQHFGDGTRLSIL.